This T cell receptor (beta chain) was captured in a study of vaccination and CD4 T cells after COVID-19 (dated by TCRdb to between 2020 and 2023). Study-wide context: The convalescent cohort included six males and four females, with two Hispanic individuals, seven Caucasians, two Asians and one multiracial person. Post-vaccine blood samples were taken a median of 72 days after the second vaccine dose, with a range of 14 to 241 days. Control cultures received a CEFX viral epitope pool as the positive control, an HIV-1 Nef peptide pool as the negative control, or no peptide. Two doses of either the Pfizer-BioNTech BNT162b2 vaccine (n=8) or the Moderna mRNA-1273 vaccine (n=2) were administered to participants. The spike-specific CD4+ TCR repertoire was compared before and after mRNA vaccination in over nine COVID-19 convalescent patients and a few infection-naive healthy vaccine recipients. Overlapping spike peptide pools from SARS-CoV-2 and from the common cold coronaviruses HCoV-NL63, HCoV-OC43 and HCoV-229E were used as culture stimuli. Post-COVID blood samples from convalescent patients were collected a median of about 110 days after diagnosis, with a range of about 35 to 161 days.

In regard to this clonotype: Its specific antigen is unknown. It has no much larger one-base neighbor in the sample; base qualities were not kept.

The label giving this sample's treatment or condition can be read as: approximately nine-day PBMC culture with coronavirus spike peptide pools or control peptides (ViraFEST assay). To expand antigen-specific T cells with peptide pools and then pick out the expanded clonotypes through TCR sequencing, the study relied on the ViraFEST assay. Healthy vaccine recipients had no prior SARS-CoV-2 infection, confirmed by negative nucleocapsid antibody tests before and after vaccination. Each well held approximately 2 million PBMCs cultured in IMDM containing about 5% human AB serum and roughly 10 IU/ml IL-2, with roughly 9.2 ug/ml peptide pools added. Half of the culture medium was replaced with fresh IL-2-containing medium on days 3 and 7. After approximately eleven days of culture, CD4+ T cells were isolated by negative selection using the EasySep CD4+ T cell isolation kit. PBMCs were separated from whole blood using Ficoll-Paque Plus gradient centrifugation and then either used fresh or cryopreserved at -140C. In general, triplicate wells were set up for every culture condition.

Study-level results and caveats: Among convalescent patients, a median roughly 84% of the SARS-CoV-2-reactive clones seen after vaccination appeared only after vaccination, which suggests priming specific to the vaccine. Relatively few convalescent patients were included in the study, and early timepoints after natural infection were not analyzed. In convalescent patients, nearly all vaccine-specific clones (304 of 307) were found to be mono-reactive for SARS-CoV-2 spike rather than cross-reactive with common cold coronaviruses. Although the median number of SARS-CoV-2-reactive clonotypes went up from some 23 after infection to 30 to 45 after vaccination, the increase was not significant.

Preparation of the library involved PCR. At the Johns Hopkins FTIC core, DNA from the cultured CD4+ T cells underwent TCR sequencing with the Oncomine TCR Beta short-read assay. Genomic DNA was extracted from the cultured CD4+ T cells with the QIAamp micro DNA kit. The Oncomine TCR Beta libraries from cultured CD4+ T cells were pooled using unique dual indexes and then sequenced on an Illumina iSeq 100. Turning to the authors' computational methods: Non-productive sequences were filtered out, and CDR3s that did not start with C, did not end with F or W, or were shorter than 7 amino acids were discarded. Antigen-specific clonotypes were identified with the MANAFEST web application by comparing peptide-stimulated wells with reference and other culture wells. An FDR below 0.05, an odds ratio above 5, and a productive frequency above 0.1% in at least two of three replicate wells were required for clones to be considered positive. A clonotype counted as cross-reactive if it showed significant expansion both in the SARS-CoV-2 spike wells and in at least one common cold coronavirus spike condition. CDR3 homology was assessed with Levenshtein distances (stringdist) and unrooted phylogenetic trees (ape) in R version 3.6.1. The raw public reads went through TCRdb reprocessing: fastp at Q25, MiXCR clone calling, in-frame beta chains kept. Each record represents a unique CDR3 protein, reported with the most common genes and DNA among its rows. The V and J calls and clone size come from TCRdb's table, not from the authors' own analysis. This sample comprises 14,000 to 15,000 distinct CDR3 sequences, just under 80% of them detected only once. 8% to 10% of the sample is held by the ten biggest clonotypes.

V is cut by 2 bases and J by 0 bases, and the space between the germline ends is 12 bases. There are 16 amino acids in the CDR3, from cysteine to phenylalanine inclusive. Only the CDR3 DNA is retained, 48 bases long and in frame from the first base. According to the germline V gene, CDR1 reads ENHRY and CDR2 reads SYGVKD. Here the chain combines TRBV10-3 and TRBJ2-3; matching of 6 bases hints at TRBD2 as the D gene. This sample comprised CD4+ T cells from blood, cultured in vitro, obtained after SARS-CoV-2 vaccination. The receptor's source is a human donor who received a COVID-19 vaccine. The DNA sequence reads TGTGCCATCAGTGAGGGGCGGGATCCCAGCACAGATACGCAGTATTTT. Its product reads: CAISEGRDPSTDTQYF.